This TCR beta chain came from a study of metastatic and nonmetastatic thyroid tumors. Study at large: Repertoire comparison spanned blood and tumor or nodule tissue of malignant and benign thyroid patients. Study observations and caveats: TCR beta diversity was reportedly significantly higher in malignant thyroid tumors than benign nodules, in blood and tumor.

As for this clone: Its antigen is currently unknown. Just one base apart from a much larger clone, this may be a read error. Other DNA sequences in this specimen translate into the identical CDR3.

The entire patient cohort was treatment-naive prior to thyroid surgery. CDR1 is MNHEY and CDR2 is SVGEGT in the germline V gene. Trimming cost V 3 bases and J 9 bases, with 8 bases left between them. The CDR3 totals 11 residues. Methods used by the authors: In papillary thyroid cancer, a distant-metastasis classifier was built using CDR3 differences across clinicopathological groups. TCRdb re-called the PCR reads through MiXCR. Clone size and V and J calls follow TCRdb, not the original study. The sample comprises over 2,000 clones, roughly 40% of which are singletons, and 98% to 99.3% rests with the top ten.

This sequence was found in a female donor with papillary thyroid cancer or a benign thyroid nodule (not recorded which). Some clones in this sample may be carry-over from other donors' samples. The chain recombines TRBV6-2 or TRBV6-3 with TRBJ1-1; D not certain. What was sequenced was adjacent normal tissue. The CDR3 nucleotides are TGTGCCAGCAGTTATGCAGGAAAAGCTTTCTTT. Its protein is CASSYAGKAFF.